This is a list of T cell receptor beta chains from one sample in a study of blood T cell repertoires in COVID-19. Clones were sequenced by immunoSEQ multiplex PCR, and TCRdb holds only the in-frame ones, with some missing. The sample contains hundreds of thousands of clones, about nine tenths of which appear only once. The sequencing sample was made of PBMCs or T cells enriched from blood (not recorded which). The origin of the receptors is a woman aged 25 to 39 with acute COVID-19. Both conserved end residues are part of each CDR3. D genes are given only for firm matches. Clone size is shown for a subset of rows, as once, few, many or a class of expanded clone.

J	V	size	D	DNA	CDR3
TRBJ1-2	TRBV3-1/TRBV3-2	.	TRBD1	TGTGCCAGCAGCCCGACAGGGGCCTATGGCTACACCTTC	CASSPTGAYGYTF
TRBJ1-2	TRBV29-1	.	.	TGCAGCGTCCCGGGATCTTATGGCTACACCTTC	CSVPGSYGYTF
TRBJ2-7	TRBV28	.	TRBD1	TGTGCCAGCAAGGGGACAGTCTACGAGCAGTACTTC	CASKGTVYEQYF
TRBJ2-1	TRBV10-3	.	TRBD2	TGTGCCATCAGTGATATAGCGGGGGCCCTCCGGGAGCAGTTCTTC	CAISDIAGALREQFF
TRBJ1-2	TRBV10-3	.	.	TGTGCCATCAGTGATTCAGGGCATTTTAACTATGGCTACACCTTC	CAISDSGHFNYGYTF
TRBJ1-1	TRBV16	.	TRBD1	TGTGCCAGCAGCCAGAACAGGGGGCCAGAAGCTTTCTTT	CASSQNRGPEAFF
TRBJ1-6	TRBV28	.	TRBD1	TGTGCCAGCACCAGACCAAGGGGGCCTAATTCACCCCTCCACTTT	CASTRPRGPNSPLHF
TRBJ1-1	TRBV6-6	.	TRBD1	TGTGCCAGCAGTTACGGGACAGGGAGCACTGAAGCTTTCTTT	CASSYGTGSTEAFF
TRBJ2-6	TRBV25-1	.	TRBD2	TGTGCCAGCAGTGAATGGACTAGCGGAGCCTCTGGGGCCAACGTCCTGACTTTC	CASSEWTSGASGANVLTF
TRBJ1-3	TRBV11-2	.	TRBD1	TGTGCCAGCAGCGCCCAGGGGGCCTCGGGAAACACCATATATTTT	CASSAQGASGNTIYF
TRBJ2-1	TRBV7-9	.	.	TGTGCCAGCAGCTTAATTCGCCTAGAGCCATTCTTC	CASSLIRLEPFF
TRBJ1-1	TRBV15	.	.	TGTGCCACCAGATCGGATAACGCTAGGCGAGAAGCTTTCTTT	CATRSDNARREAFF
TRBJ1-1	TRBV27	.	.	TGTGCCAGCAGTTTTGACAACATGAACACTGAAGCTTTCTTT	CASSFDNMNTEAFF
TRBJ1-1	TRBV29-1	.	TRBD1	TGCAGCGCCGACAGGGGGGGACCTGAAGCTTTCTTT	CSADRGGPEAFF
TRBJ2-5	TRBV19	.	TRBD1	TGTGCCAGTAGTACGACGGACAGGGGGGGAGAGACCCAGTACTTC	CASSTTDRGGETQYF
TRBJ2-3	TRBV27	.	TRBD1	TGTGCCTCCCGACAGGGCAGCGATACGCAGTATTTT	CASRQGSDTQYF
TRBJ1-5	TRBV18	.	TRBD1	TGTGCCAGCTCGCCTCCAGGGGGTCCCAATCAGCCCCAGCATTTT	CASSPPGGPNQPQHF
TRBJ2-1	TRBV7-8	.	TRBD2	TGTGCCAGCAGTTCAGGACTAGCGGGCTCCTACAATGAGCAGTTCTTC	CASSSGLAGSYNEQFF
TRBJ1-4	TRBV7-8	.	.	TGTGCCAGCAGCCTAGGCGGGGCTGGGGAAAAACTGTTTTTT	CASSLGGAGEKLFF
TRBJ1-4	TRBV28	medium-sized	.	TGTGCCAGCAGTAACTTAGAGGGGGCAACTAATGAAAAACTGTTTTTT	CASSNLEGATNEKLFF